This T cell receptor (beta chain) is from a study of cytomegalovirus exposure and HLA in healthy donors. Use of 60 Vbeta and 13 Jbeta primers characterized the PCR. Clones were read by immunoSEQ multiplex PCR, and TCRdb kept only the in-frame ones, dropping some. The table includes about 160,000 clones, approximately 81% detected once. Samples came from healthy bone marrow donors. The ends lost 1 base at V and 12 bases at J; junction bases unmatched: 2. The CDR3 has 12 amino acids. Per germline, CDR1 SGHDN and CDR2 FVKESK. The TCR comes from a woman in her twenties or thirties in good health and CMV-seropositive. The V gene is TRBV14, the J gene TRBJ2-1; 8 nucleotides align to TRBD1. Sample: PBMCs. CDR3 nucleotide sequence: TGTGCCAGCAGCCAAGCAGGGGGCAGGCAGTTCTTC. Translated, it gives CASSQAGGRQFF.